The TCR beta chain under discussion was sequenced for a study of early T cells in non-severe SARS-CoV-2 infection. Study-wide context: With bulk RNA from unsorted whole blood as input, sequencing yielded unpaired chains. Study conclusions and caveats: VDJdb matching favored anti-spike CD8 responses, missing private and CD4 specificities.

This CDR3 region has 15 residues. J lost 4 bases, V lost 2 bases, and 5 bases had no gene match. Germline assignment: CDR1 SGHTA and CDR2 FQGNSA. Individual cDNA molecules were tagged with unique molecular identifiers, the study reported. TCRdb re-called the 5' RACE reads with MiXCR, one entry per CDR3 protein. The profile shows roughly 29,000 distinct CDR3 sequences, 5.6% of them singletons. This clonotype has ten or more counts. Its antigen is unknown. Sequenced sample: whole blood. The chain recombines TRBV7-2 with TRBJ1-5; TRBD1 aligns across 7 bases. The sequence was obtained from an adult who was a healthcare worker with PCR-confirmed SARS-CoV-2 infection or an uninfected control (not recorded which). CDR3 loop: CASSLRRGPNQPQHF. The CDR3 DNA sequence: TGTGCCAGCAGCTTAAGGAGGGGGCCTAATCAGCCCCAGCATTTT.